Presented here are 22 T cell receptor beta chains from one specimen sequenced in a study of naive and memory T cell subsets (dated by TCRdb to the late 2010s). The method behind the library was UMI-ligation and nested PCR. Sequencing was carried out with an Illumina MiSeq. The beta constant-region primer consisted of an equimolar mixture of two oligonucleotides that together covered TRBC1 and TRBC2. The public reads were reanalyzed by TCRdb: fastp trimming at Q25, MiXCR alignment, in-frame beta chains only. One record per CDR3 amino acid sequence lists the most common genes and DNA. This sample gives fewer than 30,000 distinct CDR3 sequences in total; about 10% of them show up just once. The ten largest clones capture roughly a sixth of the sample. Sample: effector memory CD4+ T cells from blood. The intended sense of this specimen's cell subset or site label: effector memory, CD45RA- CD27-. Every receptor here comes from a human donor in good health.

This clonotype was seen more than once but under ten times. The chain combines TRBV6-6 with TRBJ2-3; D not resolved. CDR1 MNHNY and CDR2 SVGAGI come from the germline V gene (reference sequence). The V end was cut by 5 bases, the J end by 1 base, with 16 bases between. The CDR3 is made up of 16 amino acids. As DNA, the CDR3 is TGTGCCAGCAGTCTCCGGATCCGGCTGGGCACAGATACGCAGTATTTT. Protein product: CASSLRIRLGTDTQYF.

At least ten counts were recorded for this clonotype. The genes are TRBV12-3 or TRBV12-4 and TRBJ2-7; a possible D gene is TRBD2 (6 bases). V lost 3 bases and J lost 5, with 17 bases in between. The CDR3 has 15 residues. DNA for the CDR3: TGTGCCAGCAGTTTGGATAGCGGCATTCCGGACGAGCAGTACTTC. It is translated as CASSLDSGIPDEQYF.

The table lists this clonotype with a few counts. This rearrangement joins TRBV14 to TRBJ1-4, with D hard to call. The CDR3 is made up of 14 amino acids. CDR1 is SGHDN, CDR2 FVKESK, per germline. The germline V and J ends were trimmed by 4 bases and 7 bases, with 13 bases remaining between them. The CDR3 is CASSRRRSSEKLFF. Written as DNA, the CDR3 is TGTGCCAGCAGCCGCAGGAGGTCGAGTGAAAAACTGTTTTTT. The full variable domain, rest sourced from reference TRBV14 and TRBJ1-4, is EAGVTQFPSHSVIEKGQTVTLRCDPISGHDNLYWYRRVMGKEIKFLLHFVKESKQDESGMPNNRFLAERTGGTYSTLKVQPAELEDSGVYFCASSRRRSSEKLFFGSGTQLSVL.

This clonotype is medium-sized (0.01 to 0.1%) by share. The J gene is TRBJ1-2, the V gene TRBV20-1; 10 nucleotides align to TRBD1. The CDR3 covers 13 residues. Germline values: CDR1 DFQATT, CDR2 SNEGSKA (reference sequence). The J segment lost 8 bases and the V segment lost 5 bases, leaving 8 bases of the junction unmatched. CDR3 sequence (DNA): TGCAGTGCTTCTGACAGGGGGCGCAGAGGCTACACCTTC. Translation gives CSASDRGRRGYTF.

The gene calls are TRBV7-9 and TRBJ1-1, with no clear D. V was clipped by 3 bases and J by 2 bases, with 13 bases between them. Germline loops: CDR1 SEHNR, CDR2 FQNEAQ (reference sequence). This CDR3 comprises 15 residues. The CDR3 sequence is CASSFSSRANTEAFF. The CDR3 DNA reads TGTGCCAGCAGCTTTAGTTCACGGGCCAACACTGAAGCTTTCTTT.

For this clonotype: A junction end diverges from the germline sequence, so it may reflect a read error. The chain combines TRBV7-7 with TRBJ2-2, with 9 bases identical to TRBD2. Germline lookup yields CDR1 SSHAT and CDR2 FNYEAQ (reference sequence). CDR3 size: 16 residues. The chain's CDR3 is CASSLVVAGVPGELFF. Written as DNA, the CDR3 is TGTGCTAGCAGCTTAGTAGTAGCGGGAGTGCCCGGGGAGCTGTTTTTT.

V gene TRBV6-6 combines with J gene TRBJ1-5, with D possibly being TRBD1 (6 bases). The germline V gene has CDR1 MNHNY and CDR2 SVGAGI (reference sequence). The CDR3 length is 13 residues. CDR3 sequence (DNA): TGTGCGGGGGCGGGGAATAGCAATCAGCCCCAGCATTTT. Residues: CAGAGNSNQPQHF.

The chain has TRBV14 and TRBJ2-5, with a tentative D call TRBD1 (5 bases). This CDR3 contains 11 residues. The ends were cut back, 0 bases at V and 9 bases at J, with 5 bases in the middle. Per the germline V gene, CDR1 is SGHDN and CDR2 is FVKESK. The CDR3 DNA reads as TGTGCCAGCAGCCAAGACAGGGCCCAGTACTTC. Translated, it gives CASSQDRAQYF.

This clonotype was observed a few times. The chain is built from TRBV10-3 and TRBJ2-2; TRBD2 matches 12 bases. V dropped 4 bases and J dropped 1; count of bases not matched to a gene: 1. The CDR3 contains 16 residues. Germline loops: CDR1 ENHRY, CDR2 SYGVKD. The CDR3 DNA is TGTGCCATCAGTGGGGGACTAGCGGGGAACACCGGGGAGCTGTTTTTT. Protein: CAISGGLAGNTGELFF.

This clonotype was counted ten times or more. V gene TRBV29-1 combines with J gene TRBJ2-1, with 11 bases matching TRBD2. This CDR3 spans 17 amino acids. Germline CDR1 is SQVTM and CDR2 is ANQGSEA. V lost 3 bases to trimming and J lost 6 bases; unmatched junction nucleotides: 13. The CDR3: CSVEGPSGRTVSNEQFF. The CDR3 region has the DNA TGCAGCGTTGAGGGGCCTAGCGGGAGGACCGTTTCCAATGAGCAGTTCTTC.

This clonotype appeared a few times. The chain is built from TRBV7-3 and TRBJ2-1; TRBD1 aligns across 7 bases. J lost 6 bases, V lost 5 bases, and 7 bases had no gene match. CDR3 size: 14 residues. Germline V gene lookup returns CDR1 SGHTA and CDR2 FQGTGA. CDR3 region: CASSLGQPPNEQFF. CDR3 in DNA: TGTGCCAGCAGCCTGGGACAGCCACCCAATGAGCAGTTCTTC.

The chain recombines TRBV20-1 with TRBJ2-2, with D maybe TRBD1 (5 bases). Germline V gene lookup returns CDR1 DFQATT and CDR2 SNEGSKA (reference sequence). The CDR3 sequence is 11 residues long. V lost 4 bases, J lost 5 bases, and 5 bases lay in between. For the CDR3, the DNA is TGCAGTGCTACAGGGACCGGGGAGCTGTTTTTT. Its protein is CSATGTGELFF.

This clonotype was seen many times. The gene calls are TRBV24-1 and TRBJ2-5; weak D call: TRBD1 (5 bases). Germline V gives CDR1 KGHDR, CDR2 SFDVKD. Trimming cost V 3 bases and J 5 bases, with 12 bases left between them. The CDR3 contains 14 residues. The CDR3 DNA follows: TGTGCCACCAGTGATACTCGACAGACCGAGACCCAGTACTTC. Translation: CATSDTRQTETQYF.

This clonotype was counted ten times or more. The rearrangement uses TRBV20-1 and TRBJ1-5; 9 bases line up with TRBD1. Trimming at V came to 1 base and at J to 0 bases, leaving 7 bases not matched to a gene. Germline V gene lookup returns CDR1 DFQATT and CDR2 SNEGSKA (reference sequence). This CDR3 has 17 residues. CDR3 sequence (DNA): TGCAGTGCTAGAGTGTCGGGACAGGGCCTTAGCAATCAGCCCCAGCATTTT. This codes for CSARVSGQGLSNQPQHF.

This clonotype was recorded at least ten times. The rearrangement joins TRBV7-6 to TRBJ1-1, with no clear D. Per the germline V gene, CDR1 is SGHVS and CDR2 is FNYEAQ. This CDR3 contains 13 residues. The V end was cut by 3 bases, the J end by 7 bases, with 12 bases between. The CDR3 sequence is CASSFRGISEAFF. In nucleotides, the CDR3 is TGTGCCAGCAGCTTTCGGGGAATAAGTGAAGCTTTCTTT.

The gene calls are TRBV24-1 and TRBJ2-1, with TRBD2 identical over 12 bases. The CDR3 totals 15 residues. J lost 7 bases, V lost 4 bases, and 4 bases had no gene match. Germline V lookup: CDR1 KGHDR, CDR2 SFDVKD. For the CDR3, the DNA is TGTGCCACCAGTGAGGTGACTAGCGGGAGAAATGAGCAGTTCTTC. It codes for CATSEVTSGRNEQFF.

This chain connects TRBV5-1 to TRBJ2-1; D remains ambiguous. The germline V and J ends were trimmed by 0 bases and 8 bases, with 18 bases remaining between them. Germline CDR1 SGHRS, CDR2 YFSETQ. This CDR3 region has 16 residues. CDR3 nucleotide sequence: TGCGCCAGCAGCTTGGAGGTGGTGACGACCGGCGATGAGCAGTTCTTC. Protein sequence: CASSLEVVTTGDEQFF. The full variable domain, with the rest looked up from reference TRBV5-1 and TRBJ2-1, is KAGVTQTPRYLIKTRGQQVTLSCSPISGHRSVSWYQQTPGQGLQFLFEYFSETQRNKGNFPGRFSGRQFSNSRSEMNVSTLELGDSALYLCASSLEVVTTGDEQFFGPGTRLTVL.

The V gene is TRBV11-1, the J gene TRBJ2-3; 8 nucleotides align to TRBD2. CDR1 and CDR2 (germline): SGHAT, FQDESV (reference sequence). V shed 8 bases, J shed 5 bases, and the junction held 9 bases outside the gene matches. CDR3 length: 14 residues. The CDR3 region is CASRRGGTGDTQYF. CDR3 sequence (DNA): TGTGCCAGCCGCCGGGGGGGTACAGGAGATACGCAGTATTTT.

This clonotype was counted only a few times. The chain joins TRBV20-1 to TRBJ1-5, with D perhaps matching TRBD1 (5 bases). The CDR3 runs to 14 residues. Looked up from germline, CDR1 is DFQATT and CDR2 is SNEGSKA (reference sequence). Between the trimmed V and J ends, which lost 0 bases and 6 bases, there was a span of 12 bases. CDR3 residues: CSARDRGAGQPQHF. The CDR3 DNA is TGCAGTGCTAGAGATCGCGGGGCCGGTCAGCCCCAGCATTTT.

This clonotype has at least ten counts. The V and J genes are TRBV7-9 and TRBJ2-3; TRBD2 matches at 9 bases. Losses at the gene ends were 6 bases for V and 0 bases for J; bases not matched to a gene: 7. Germline V lookup: CDR1 SEHNR, CDR2 FQNEAQ (reference sequence). This CDR3 is built from 16 residues. The CDR3 sequence is CASRAQLAGSTDTQYF. DNA of the CDR3: TGTGCCAGCAGGGCCCAGCTAGCGGGAAGCACAGATACGCAGTATTTT.

The V gene is TRBV3-1, the J gene TRBJ1-4; D call uncertain. From germline, CDR1 is LGHDT and CDR2 YNNKEL (reference sequence). This CDR3 contains 16 residues. With 0 bases removed from V and 6 bases from J, the gap between germline ends came to 14 bases. CDR3 loop: CASSQEAGTSHEKLFF. The CDR3 DNA is TGTGCCAGCAGCCAAGAGGCGGGTACCAGTCATGAAAAACTGTTTTTT.

This chain connects TRBV6-2 or TRBV6-3 to TRBJ2-5, with D possibly matching TRBD1 (5 bases). V lost 6 bases and J lost 7, with 15 bases in between. The CDR3 contains 13 residues. Germline V gene sequence: CDR1 MNHEY, CDR2 SVGEGT. This CDR3 is CASSYSRDGTQYF. DNA of the CDR3: TGTGCCAGCAGCTACAGCAGGGATGGGACCCAGTACTTC.